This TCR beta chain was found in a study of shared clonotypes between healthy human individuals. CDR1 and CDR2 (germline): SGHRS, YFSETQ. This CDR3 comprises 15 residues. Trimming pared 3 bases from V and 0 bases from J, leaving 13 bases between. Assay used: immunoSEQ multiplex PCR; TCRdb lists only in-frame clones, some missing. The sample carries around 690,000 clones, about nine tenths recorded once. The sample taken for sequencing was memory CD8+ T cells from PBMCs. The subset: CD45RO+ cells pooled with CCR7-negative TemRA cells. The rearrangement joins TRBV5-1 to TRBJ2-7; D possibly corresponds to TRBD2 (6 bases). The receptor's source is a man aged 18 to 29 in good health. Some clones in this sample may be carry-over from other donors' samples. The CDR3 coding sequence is TGCGCCAGCAGCTCCTCGGGGGTAAGCTCCTACGAGCAGTACTTC. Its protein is CASSSSGVSSYEQYF.